This T cell receptor beta chain was captured by sequencing in a study of cytomegalovirus exposure and HLA in healthy donors. Regarding the study as a whole: HLA alleles showed associations with 16,951 TCR beta sequences in a later analysis, at a 0.05 false discovery rate. Investigators reported over 150 TCR beta chains as tied to cytomegalovirus. Later analysis indicated greater clonal expansion among HLA-associated TCR beta chains than among equally common other chains. Versus the approximately 720-donor mean, an Asian-associated ancestry cluster reportedly showed fewer N-insertions in a later analysis.

A multiplex PCR was run with 60 Vbeta primers and 13 Jbeta primers. TCRdb keeps only in-frame clones here, not all; method: immunoSEQ multiplex PCR. Of more than 100,000 clones in the sample, over 60% were seen once. This CDR3 contains 12 residues. Trimming took off 3 bases at V and 2 bases at J, with 3 bases between the two ends. Germline V gene lookup returns CDR1 SGHTA and CDR2 FQGNSA. Of note for this clone: The antigen remains unidentified.

The source is a woman aged 30 to 39 in good health and CMV-seropositive. Specimen: PBMCs. The chain couples TRBV7-2 to TRBJ2-3; D gene unclear. DNA for the CDR3: TGTGCCAGCAGCTTCTACACAGATACGCAGTATTTT. Its translation: CASSFYTDTQYF.